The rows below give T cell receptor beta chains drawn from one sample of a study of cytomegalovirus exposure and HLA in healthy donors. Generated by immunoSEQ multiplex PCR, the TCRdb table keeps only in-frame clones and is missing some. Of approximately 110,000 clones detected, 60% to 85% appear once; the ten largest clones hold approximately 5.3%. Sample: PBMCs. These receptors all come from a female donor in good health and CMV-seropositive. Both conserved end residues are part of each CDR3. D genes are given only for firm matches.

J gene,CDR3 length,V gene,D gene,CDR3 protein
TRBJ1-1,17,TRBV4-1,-,CASSLVLDSYMNTEAFF
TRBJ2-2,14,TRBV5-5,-,CASSLAGFTGELFF
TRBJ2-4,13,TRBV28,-,CASSLEGGNIQYF
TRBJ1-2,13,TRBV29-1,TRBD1,CSAGQGMNYGYTF
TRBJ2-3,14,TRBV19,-,CASSSAGGTDTQYF
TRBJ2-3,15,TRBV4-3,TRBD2,CASSPTSGSTDTQYF
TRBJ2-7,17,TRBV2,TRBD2,CASSEAPGLAGANEQYF
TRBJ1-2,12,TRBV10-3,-,CAIRPSGYGYTF
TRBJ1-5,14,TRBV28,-,CASSGTGANQPQHF
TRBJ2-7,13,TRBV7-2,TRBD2,CASSRDYAGEQYF
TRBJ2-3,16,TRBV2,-,CASSFSAGPSTDTQYF
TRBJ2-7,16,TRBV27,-,CASSLSGFGGYYEQYF
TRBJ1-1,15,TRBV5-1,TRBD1,CASSLDYRGGTEAFF
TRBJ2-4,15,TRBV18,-,CASSPEGRAKNIQYF
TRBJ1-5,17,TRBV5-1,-,CASSLGDRLGSDQPQHF
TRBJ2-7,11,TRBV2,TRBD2,CASGRAWEQYF